These 9 T cell receptor beta chains came from one sample sequenced in a study of blood T cell repertoires in COVID-19. The table came from immunoSEQ multiplex PCR; TCRdb's copy has only in-frame clones and leaves some out. The data contain around 270,000 clones, about 89% of them singletons. The sequencing input was peripheral blood. These receptors all stem from a man aged 35 to 55 with acute or convalescent COVID-19.

The chain uses TRBV6-4 and TRBJ1-1, with a possible D match to TRBD1 (5 bases). The V end lost 0 bases, the J end lost 4 bases, and 9 bases lay between the germline ends. CDR1 is MRHNA and CDR2 is SNTAGT in the germline V gene. The CDR3 extends over 14 amino acids. CDR3 DNA: TGTGCCAGCAGTGACTCGGGGGGAGGCACTGAAGCTTTCTTT. It translates to CASSDSGGGTEAFF.

The CDR3 here is CATSDTGGTNTGELFF. CDR3 nucleotide sequence: TGTGCCACCAGTGATACAGGGGGCACGAACACCGGGGAGCTGTTTTTT. This chain uses TRBV24-1 with TRBJ2-2; TRBD1 aligns across 9 bases. Germline V gene sequence: CDR1 KGHDR, CDR2 SFDVKD. V was pared by 3 bases and J by 0 bases, with 1 base of the junction left unmatched. The CDR3 extends over 16 amino acids.

The chain combines TRBV30 with TRBJ1-5; D unclear. The CDR3 is made up of 15 amino acids. CDR1 is GTSNPN and CDR2 is SVGIG in the germline V gene (reference sequence). Trimming removed 0 bases from V and 6 bases from J, with 15 bases in between. The chain's CDR3 is CAWSVSAAAGQPQHF. Here the CDR3 DNA reads TGTGCCTGGAGTGTAAGTGCGGCGGCCGGTCAGCCCCAGCATTTT.

This rearrangement joins TRBV5-1 to TRBJ2-2; perhaps TRBD2 as D (5 bases). In germline, CDR1 is SGHRS, CDR2 YFSETQ. The germline V and J ends were trimmed by 2 bases and 0 bases, with 8 bases remaining between them. The CDR3 is 15 amino acids. The chain's CDR3 is CASSLRESNTGELFF. CDR3 bases: TGCGCCAGCAGCTTAAGGGAGTCGAACACCGGGGAGCTGTTTTTT.

The chain combines TRBV2 with TRBJ2-2; possibly TRBD1 for D (5 bases). The V and J ends lost 6 bases and 6 bases respectively, with 11 bases between them. Germline CDR1 SNHLY, CDR2 FYNNEI. This CDR3 spans 13 amino acids. CDR3 nucleotides: TGTGCCAGCAGGGCCAGGGCGGCCGGGGAGCTGTTTTTT. This encodes CASRARAAGELFF.

The chain links TRBV5-1 to TRBJ1-1; no definite D call. Germline V CDR1 and CDR2: SGHRS, YFSETQ. Trimming removed 4 bases at V and 3 bases at J, with 19 bases between. The CDR3 runs 16 residues. The CDR3: CASSLDLLLRDTEAFF. The CDR3 DNA sequence: TGCGCCAGCAGCCTGGATCTCCTACTTCGAGACACTGAAGCTTTCTTT.

The V and J genes are TRBV5-4 and TRBJ2-5; 10 positions agree with TRBD2. The V gene's germline CDR1 is SGHNT and CDR2 YYREEE (reference sequence). Trimming took 2 bases from V and 2 from J; bases not matched to a gene: 3. The CDR3 sequence is 15 residues long. The CDR3 DNA sequence: TGTGCCAGCAGCTTAGCTAGCGGGGGTCAAGAGACCCAGTACTTC. As protein: CASSLASGGQETQYF. The entire variable domain, with the rest obtained from reference TRBV5-4 and TRBJ2-5, is as follows: ETGVTQSPTHLIKTRGQQVTLRCSSQSGHNTVSWYQQALGQGPQFIFQYYREEENGRGNFPPRFSGLQFPNYSSELNVNALELDDSALYLCASSLASGGQETQYFGPGTRLLVL.

The V gene is TRBV24-1, the J gene TRBJ1-1; D is unresolved. Trimming took 8 bases from V and 1 from J, leaving 10 bases between them. The CDR3 is 13 amino acids. Germline CDR1 and CDR2: KGHDR and SFDVKD. This CDR3 is CATMEGKNTEAFF. CDR3 nucleotides: TGTGCCACCATGGAGGGAAAGAACACTGAAGCTTTCTTT.

The chain uses TRBV2 and TRBJ2-2, with 7 bases aligning to TRBD2. CDR3 size: 14 residues. Germline CDR1 is SNHLY and CDR2 is FYNNEI. V gave up 6 bases and J gave up 4 bases; unmatched junction bases: 5. CDR3 residues: CASRREGGTGELFF. DNA of the CDR3: TGTGCCAGCAGGAGGGAGGGCGGCACCGGGGAGCTGTTTTTT.